Below are 19 T cell receptor beta chains sequenced from a single sample in a study of human T cells and chemical hapten exposure. MiXCR, run by TCRdb on the RACE reads, gives a single entry per CDR3 protein. This repertoire shows some 360,000 distinct CDR3 sequences, roughly 5% found once; its top ten account for 2.5% to 3%. Noted time point: pre-sensitization, week 0. As for treatment: therapeutic diphenylcyclopropenone sensitization with weekly scalp DPC. The sample in question was whole blood, obtained in connection with sensitization to the hapten diphenylcyclopropenone (DPC). These receptors were collected from a woman aged 45-65 years with alopecia areata. Some clones in this sample may be carry-over from other donors' samples.

This clonotype was observed at least ten times. The chain recombines TRBV7-2 with TRBJ2-7, with TRBD1 identical over 8 bases. Germline V lookup: CDR1 SGHTA, CDR2 FQGNSA. This CDR3 is 15 amino acids long. After removal of 5 bases from V and 4 bases from J, the junction contained 10 bases not matched to a gene. Here the CDR3 DNA reads TGTGCCAGCAGCCCAGGCACAGGGGGAATTTACGAGCAGTACTTC. Amino acid sequence: CASSPGTGGIYEQYF.

This clonotype came up many times. The genes are TRBV12-3 or TRBV12-4 and TRBJ2-1; D is ambiguous. Trimming shortened V by 10 bases and J by 5 bases, and 21 bases separated the two germline ends. This CDR3 is 15 amino acids long. This CDR3 reads CATSQEPSGHNEQFF. DNA of the CDR3: TGTGCCACCTCCCAAGAGCCTAGTGGCCACAATGAGCAGTTCTTC.

The sample holds a few counts of this clonotype. The DNA of the CDR3 is TGTGCCAGCAGTTTACATCAGGGGTTGGTCACTGAAGCTTTCTTT. It is translated as CASSLHQGLVTEAFF. V is TRBV6-6 and J is TRBJ1-1, with a possible D match to TRBD1 (6 bases). V was pared by 4 bases and J by 4 bases, with 16 bases between. This CDR3 has 15 amino acids. Germline V lookup: CDR1 MNHNY, CDR2 SVGAGI (reference sequence).

This clonotype was observed a few times. CDR3 sequence reads: CSATTSAYEQYF. As DNA, the CDR3 is TGCAGTGCTACGACTAGCGCCTACGAGCAGTACTTC. This chain joins TRBV20-1 and TRBJ2-7; TRBD2 aligns across 8 bases. The CDR3 extends over 12 amino acids. Trimming at V came to 4 bases and at J to 2 bases, leaving 1 base not matched to a gene. CDR1 and CDR2 (germline): DFQATT, SNEGSKA (reference sequence).

This clonotype was seen at least ten times. The J gene is TRBJ2-7, the V gene TRBV12-3 or TRBV12-4, with D perhaps matching TRBD2 (5 bases). CDR3 size: 15 residues. V was cut by 2 bases and J by 1 base, with 12 bases left in between. The DNA for the CDR3 is TGTGCCAGCAGTTTAACCGGGGAAGGGTCCTACGAGCAGTACTTC. Translation gives CASSLTGEGSYEQYF.

The chain couples TRBV29-1 to TRBJ2-7; 7 bases fit TRBD1. From germline, CDR1 is SQVTM and CDR2 ANQGSEA. The V and J ends lost 6 bases and 5 bases, in that order; junction bases with no gene match: 7. CDR3 length: 12 residues. CDR3 amino acids: CSVADRVHEQYF. CDR3 coding DNA: TGCAGCGTAGCCGACAGGGTCCACGAGCAGTACTTC.

The sample holds many counts of this clonotype. V and J are TRBV7-9 and TRBJ2-7; unclear D gene. The CDR3 loop spans 11 amino acids. CDR1 and CDR2 from the germline V gene are SEHNR and FQNEAQ (reference sequence). The ends were cut back, 6 bases at V and 7 bases at J, with 10 bases in the middle. The CDR3 coding sequence is TGTGCCAGCAGTCTAAGTTCGGAGCAGTACTTC. It is translated as CASSLSSEQYF.

The V call is TRBV4-1, the J call TRBJ2-7, with D possibly being TRBD2 (6 bases). The CDR3 extends over 15 amino acids. CDR1 and CDR2 (germline): MGHRA, YSYEKL. Trimming pared 4 bases from V and 4 bases from J, leaving 17 bases between. CDR3 DNA: TGCGCCAGCAGCCCCCCTGGAGGGGCCCGGTACGAGCAGTACTTC. Amino acid sequence: CASSPPGGARYEQYF.

This chain uses TRBV10-2 with TRBJ1-6, with a weak D call TRBD1 (6 bases). The germline V and J ends were trimmed by 2 bases and 7 bases, with 18 bases remaining between them. The germline CDR1 and CDR2 sequences are WSHSY and SAAADI. This CDR3 is 17 amino acids long. The CDR3 spells CASSESLGGHGNSPLHF. The CDR3 region has the DNA TGCGCCAGCAGTGAGAGCCTTGGGGGACACGGGAATTCACCCCTCCACTTT.

This clonotype was seen only a few times. The chain is built from TRBV6-2 or TRBV6-3 and TRBJ1-1; D gene unclear. The CDR3 is 15 residues long. With 7 bases removed from V and 5 bases from J, the gap between germline ends came to 20 bases. Germline CDR1 is MNHEY and CDR2 is SVGEGT. The CDR3: CASTPSGPRGTEAFF. The CDR3 DNA reads as TGTGCCAGCACCCCCAGCGGCCCCAGAGGAACTGAAGCTTTCTTT.

The sample holds a few counts of this clonotype. The chain couples TRBV4-1 to TRBJ2-3, with 10 bases aligning to TRBD2. The CDR3 spans 17 residues. V was clipped by 0 bases and J by 2 bases; unmatched bases: 5. The germline V gene encodes CDR1 MGHRA and CDR2 YSYEKL. The CDR3 reads CASSQEALAGATDTQYF. CDR3 in DNA: TGCGCCAGCAGCCAAGAGGCTCTAGCGGGGGCCACAGATACGCAGTATTTT.

This chain uses TRBV7-9 with TRBJ2-3; 11 bases map to TRBD2. The V and J ends lost 4 bases and 1 base, in that order; junction bases with no gene match: 7. The germline CDR1 and CDR2 sequences are SEHNR and FQNEAQ (reference sequence). This CDR3 spans 17 amino acids. This CDR3 reads CASSYSPTSGGTDTQYF. In DNA form, the CDR3 reads TGTGCCAGCAGCTACTCACCGACTAGCGGGGGCACAGATACGCAGTATTTT.

This clonotype came up many times. The rearrangement joins TRBV4-3 to TRBJ2-1; 8 nucleotides agree with TRBD1. This CDR3 contains 15 residues. V lost 0 bases, J lost 4 bases, and 2 bases stayed unmatched. Germline V gene data show CDR1 as LGHNA and CDR2 as YSLEER. In DNA, the CDR3 is TGCGCCAGCAGCCAAGAACAGGGGGTGTACAATGAGCAGTTCTTC. Translation gives CASSQEQGVYNEQFF.

With respect to this clonotype: At one end the junction does not follow the germline gene, possibly because of a read error. The rearrangement links TRBV28 to TRBJ2-3; D call uncertain. The length of the CDR3 is 12 residues. Germline lookup yields CDR1 MDHEN and CDR2 SYDVKM. The CDR3 here is CVSSARFRTQYF. The CDR3, as DNA: TGTGTCAGCAGTGCCCGATTTCGTACGCAGTATTTT.

V usage is TRBV27 and J usage is TRBJ2-1; D call uncertain. Deletions cut 2 bases from V and 1 base from J, with 9 bases between. This CDR3 comprises 15 residues. Germline V CDR1 and CDR2: MNHEY, SMNVEV (reference sequence). The CDR3 DNA is TGTGCCAGCAGTTTAACGTCTTCATCCTACAATGAGCAGTTCTTC. Amino acid sequence: CASSLTSSSYNEQFF.

This clonotype has just a few counts. The gene calls are TRBV7-2 and TRBJ2-3, with a tentative D call TRBD1 (5 bases). CDR1 and CDR2 (germline): SGHTA, FQGNSA. Deletions cut 5 bases from V and 1 base from J, with 16 bases between. There are 16 residues in the CDR3. CDR3 sequence (DNA): TGTGCCAGCAGCACCCGACAGACTGGAGGCACAGATACGCAGTATTTT. Translated: CASSTRQTGGTDTQYF.

This clonotype was counted many times. CDR3 nucleotide sequence: TGTGCCAGCAGTGTGGAGAGCAATCAGCCCCAGCATTTT. This sequence encodes CASSVESNQPQHF. This chain links TRBV2 with TRBJ1-5; the D is unclear. This CDR3 comprises 13 residues. V was cut by 4 bases and J by 1 base, with 5 bases left in between. Per germline, CDR1 SNHLY and CDR2 FYNNEI.

The chain is built from TRBV7-4 and TRBJ1-3, with a possible D match to TRBD1 (6 bases). V lost 5 bases, J lost 0 bases, and 20 bases lay in between. CDR1 SGHVT and CDR2 SQSDAQ come from the germline V gene. This CDR3 is built from 18 residues. CDR3 residues: CASSQRGTGANSGNTIYF. The DNA for the CDR3 is TGTGCCAGCAGCCAAAGGGGGACGGGCGCTAACTCTGGAAACACCATATATTTT.

This clonotype has just a few counts. The chain is built from TRBV7-2 and TRBJ2-7; D ambiguous. CDR3 length: 13 residues. Germline V gene lookup returns CDR1 SGHTA and CDR2 FQGNSA. The V end was cut by 5 bases, the J end by 2 bases, with 10 bases between. The CDR3 DNA reads TGTGCCAGCAGCGAAACCCTCACCTACGAGCAGTACTTC. This sequence encodes CASSETLTYEQYF.